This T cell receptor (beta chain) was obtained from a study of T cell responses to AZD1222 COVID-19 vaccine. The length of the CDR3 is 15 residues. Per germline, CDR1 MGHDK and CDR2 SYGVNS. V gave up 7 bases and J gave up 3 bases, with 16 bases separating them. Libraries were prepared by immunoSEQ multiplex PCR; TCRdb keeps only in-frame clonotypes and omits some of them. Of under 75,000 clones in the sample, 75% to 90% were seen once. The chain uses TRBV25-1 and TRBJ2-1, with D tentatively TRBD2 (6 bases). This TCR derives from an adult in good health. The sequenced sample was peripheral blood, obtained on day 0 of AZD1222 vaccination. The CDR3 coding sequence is TGTGCCAGCAAACCGCCGGGACTTCTCTACAATGAGCAGTTCTTC. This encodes CASKPPGLLYNEQFF.